This is a list of T cell receptor beta chains from one sample in a study of CD8+ T cells in alopecia areata. Produced via immunoSEQ multiplex PCR; TCRdb's table is partial and in-frame only. The sample carries over 70,000 clones, approximately 66% recorded once. The input for sequencing was CD8+ T cells sorted from blood, taken at week 24, from a patient treated with tofacitinib. The origin of the receptors is a human donor with alopecia areata. Each CDR3 is given with its conserved first and last residue. The order of the fields is V gene, D gene, J gene, clone size, CDR3 protein, CDR3 DNA. A D gene is named only where the DNA matches it firmly. Only part of the rows carry a size: once, few, many, or a class if the clone is expanded.

v_call: TRBV23-1; d_call: .; j_call: TRBJ1-2; clone_size: few; cdr3_aa: CASSPELRRGYGYTF; cdr3_nt: TGCGCCAGCAGTCCGGAACTCCGCCGGGGCTATGGCTACACCTTC
v_call: TRBV29-1; d_call: .; j_call: TRBJ2-7; clone_size: .; cdr3_aa: CSVGTYEQYF; cdr3_nt: TGCAGCGTTGGGACATACGAGCAGTACTTC
v_call: TRBV7-2; d_call: .; j_call: TRBJ1-2; clone_size: once; cdr3_aa: CASSSEYSFFHYGYTF; cdr3_nt: TGTGCCAGCAGCTCGGAGTACAGCTTTTTCCACTATGGCTACACCTTC
v_call: TRBV9; d_call: .; j_call: TRBJ1-3; clone_size: .; cdr3_aa: CASSPTGNTIYF; cdr3_nt: TGTGCCAGCAGTCCTACTGGAAACACCATATATTTT
v_call: TRBV4-3; d_call: TRBD2; j_call: TRBJ2-7; clone_size: .; cdr3_aa: CASSQDLAGDYEQYF; cdr3_nt: TGCGCCAGCAGCCAAGATCTAGCGGGAGACTACGAGCAGTACTTC
v_call: TRBV23-1; d_call: .; j_call: TRBJ1-1; clone_size: .; cdr3_aa: CASSQQNEAFF; cdr3_nt: TGCGCCAGCAGTCAACAGAATGAAGCTTTCTTT
v_call: TRBV27; d_call: .; j_call: TRBJ2-5; clone_size: .; cdr3_aa: CASKSGTLYQETQYF; cdr3_nt: TGTGCCAGCAAATCAGGGACCCTATACCAAGAGACCCAGTACTTC
v_call: TRBV27; d_call: .; j_call: TRBJ1-2; clone_size: .; cdr3_aa: CASSLSTGRYGYTF; cdr3_nt: TGTGCCAGCAGTTTATCTACCGGGAGATATGGCTACACCTTC
v_call: TRBV4-3; d_call: .; j_call: TRBJ2-1; clone_size: .; cdr3_aa: CASSQVTGGDEQFF; cdr3_nt: TGCGCCAGCAGCCAAGTAACAGGGGGGGATGAGCAGTTCTTC
v_call: TRBV5-5; d_call: TRBD2; j_call: TRBJ2-7; clone_size: .; cdr3_aa: CASTKREGPVEQYF; cdr3_nt: TGTGCCAGCACCAAGCGGGAGGGCCCGGTCGAGCAGTACTTC
v_call: TRBV5-1; d_call: TRBD1; j_call: TRBJ2-3; clone_size: .; cdr3_aa: CASSWTGSDTQYF; cdr3_nt: TGCGCCAGCAGCTGGACAGGGTCAGATACGCAGTATTTT
v_call: TRBV9; d_call: .; j_call: TRBJ1-6; clone_size: .; cdr3_aa: CASSVSGYHRSPLHF; cdr3_nt: TGTGCCAGCAGCGTGTCGGGGTACCACCGTTCACCCCTCCACTTT
v_call: TRBV29-1; d_call: TRBD1; j_call: TRBJ2-7; clone_size: .; cdr3_aa: CSVTGKFGYEQYF; cdr3_nt: TGCAGCGTGACAGGGAAATTTGGGTACGAGCAGTACTTC
v_call: TRBV6-5; d_call: .; j_call: TRBJ2-1; clone_size: .; cdr3_aa: CASSYSSGGPYNEQFF; cdr3_nt: TGTGCCAGCAGTTACTCTTCAGGAGGGCCATACAATGAGCAGTTCTTC
v_call: TRBV9; d_call: .; j_call: TRBJ2-7; clone_size: once; cdr3_aa: CASSLEGNEQYF; cdr3_nt: TGTGCCAGCAGCCTAGAAGGGAACGAGCAGTACTTC
v_call: TRBV29-1; d_call: .; j_call: TRBJ1-1; clone_size: .; cdr3_aa: CSVESGSEAFF; cdr3_nt: TGCAGCGTTGAATCGGGGTCTGAAGCTTTCTTT
v_call: TRBV4-3; d_call: TRBD2; j_call: TRBJ2-6; clone_size: many; cdr3_aa: CASSQVGTSSGANVLTF; cdr3_nt: TGCGCCAGCAGCCAAGTCGGGACTAGCTCTGGGGCCAACGTCCTGACTTTC
v_call: TRBV30; d_call: .; j_call: TRBJ1-2; clone_size: few; cdr3_aa: CAWSIGGLGGGYTF; cdr3_nt: TGTGCCTGGAGCATCGGGGGTCTGGGTGGTGGCTACACCTTC
v_call: TRBV5-6; d_call: .; j_call: TRBJ1-5; clone_size: .; cdr3_aa: CASSLAGNQPQHF; cdr3_nt: TGTGCCAGCAGCTTGGCAGGCAATCAGCCCCAGCATTTT
v_call: TRBV7-6; d_call: .; j_call: TRBJ2-1; clone_size: few; cdr3_aa: CASSSRGGGNEQFF; cdr3_nt: TGTGCCAGCAGCTCGAGGGGAGGGGGCAATGAGCAGTTCTTC
v_call: TRBV4-1; d_call: TRBD1; j_call: TRBJ2-7; clone_size: .; cdr3_aa: CASSGRGSDRGHEQYF; cdr3_nt: TGCGCCAGCAGCGGAAGGGGTAGCGACAGGGGACACGAGCAGTACTTC
v_call: TRBV6-5; d_call: .; j_call: TRBJ2-1; clone_size: .; cdr3_aa: CASSYSRTEQFF; cdr3_nt: TGTGCCAGCAGTTACTCACGGACAGAGCAGTTCTTC
v_call: TRBV29-1; d_call: .; j_call: TRBJ2-2; clone_size: .; cdr3_aa: CSVEGRYTGELFF; cdr3_nt: TGCAGCGTTGAAGGGCGGTACACCGGGGAGCTGTTTTTT
v_call: TRBV27; d_call: .; j_call: TRBJ1-6; clone_size: .; cdr3_aa: CASSGIPSGPSPLHF; cdr3_nt: TGTGCCAGCAGTGGTATTCCGTCGGGGCCTTCACCCCTCCACTTT
v_call: TRBV9; d_call: .; j_call: TRBJ2-3; clone_size: .; cdr3_aa: CASSVTSTDTQYF; cdr3_nt: TGTGCCAGCAGCGTAACTAGCACAGATACGCAGTATTTT
v_call: TRBV7-9; d_call: .; j_call: TRBJ2-7; clone_size: .; cdr3_aa: CASSKDATYEQYF; cdr3_nt: TGTGCCAGCAGCAAGGACGCAACCTACGAGCAGTACTTC
v_call: TRBV7-9; d_call: TRBD2; j_call: TRBJ2-2; clone_size: .; cdr3_aa: CASSLTSGGTRDGELFF; cdr3_nt: TGTGCCAGCAGCCTGACTAGCGGGGGGACTCGAGACGGGGAGCTGTTTTTT
v_call: TRBV27; d_call: TRBD1; j_call: TRBJ2-7; clone_size: .; cdr3_aa: CASNLKYRGNEQYF; cdr3_nt: TGTGCCAGCAACCTTAAATACAGGGGGAATGAGCAGTACTTC
v_call: TRBV28; d_call: .; j_call: TRBJ2-5; clone_size: .; cdr3_aa: CASSFEETQYF; cdr3_nt: TGTGCCAGCAGTTTCGAAGAGACCCAGTACTTC